The 4 T cell receptor beta chains below come from one sample, sequenced in a study of CD8+ T cells in alopecia areata (dated by TCRdb to the late 2010s). In light of the paper, this sample's time point label describes: baseline before oral tofacitinib. Receptor amplification or capture employed the immunoSEQ multiplex PCR assay. To provide template for TCR sequencing, every sample had RNA extracted and reverse transcribed into cDNA. TCRdb provides this immuneACCESS table in a form limited to in-frame rearrangements. Some clones are lacking; in checked studies, under half of them reflect an unresolved V gene, and why the rest are absent is not known. The sample table holds about 70,000 clones, of which roughly half were seen once. The ten largest account for about 15% of the sample. The sample was CD8+ T cells sorted from blood, taken at week 0. All receptors come from a human donor with alopecia areata.

The genes are TRBV21-1 and TRBJ2-5. TRBV21-1 has pseudogene status. The CDR3 is made up of 17 amino acids. CDR3 region: CASSKARGQGRVETQYF. CDR3 bases: TGTGCCAGCAGCAAAGCCCGGGGGCAGGGGCGGGTCGAGACCCAGTACTTC.

The rearrangement uses TRBV19 and TRBJ2-7; perhaps TRBD1 as D (8 bases). Trimming stripped 10 bases from V and 1 base from J, with 17 bases between. This CDR3 has 14 amino acids. Germline CDR1 and CDR2: LNHDA and SQIVND (reference sequence). CDR3 coding DNA: TGTGCCACCCACGACAGGGGAGGGTCCTACGAGCAGTACTTC. Protein: CATHDRGGSYEQYF.

J is TRBJ2-7 and V is TRBV11-2; 7 bases fit TRBD1. V was pared by 6 bases and J by 3 bases, with 11 bases of the junction left unmatched. The CDR3 spans 15 residues. From germline, CDR1 is SGHAT and CDR2 FQNNGV. CDR3 in amino acids: CASRQGTELFYEQYF. CDR3 DNA sequence: TGTGCCAGCAGGCAAGGGACAGAACTCTTCTACGAGCAGTACTTC.

The V gene is TRBV9, the J gene TRBJ2-3; D may be TRBD1 or TRBD2 (6 bases each). The CDR3 runs 16 residues. Germline V gene lookup returns CDR1 SGDLS and CDR2 YYNGEE. V lost 4 bases to trimming and J lost 2 bases, with 17 bases between them. The CDR3 nucleotides read TGTGCCAGCAGCTTCGGGGGCAGAGGGACCACAGATACGCAGTATTTT. This translates into CASSFGGRGTTDTQYF. Drawing the rest from reference TRBV9 and TRBJ2-3, the complete variable domain is DSGVTQTPKHLITATGQRVTLRCSPRSGDLSVYWYQQSLDQGLQFLIQYYNGEERAKGNILERFSAQQFPDLHSELNLSSLELGDSALYFCASSFGGRGTTDTQYFGPGTRLTVL.